This TCR beta chain was profiled in a study of early T cells in non-severe SARS-CoV-2 infection (dated by TCRdb to the early 2020s). Looking at the study overall: Because TCR sequencing was done on bulk RNA from unsorted whole blood, the alpha and beta chains could not be paired.

Including the terminal cysteine and phenylalanine, the CDR3 comprises 11 residues. Here the CDR3 DNA is all that survives: 33 bases in frame from base 1. Trimming at the junction amounts to 4 bases on V and 10 bases on J, and the germline ends lie 8 bases apart. This clonotype was seen ten or more times. Its antigen is currently not known. The sample holds no much larger clone one base away, and base qualities are not on file. Receptors were amplified or captured by 5' RACE. Sequencing was carried out with a NextSeq 500. To correct for sequencing error and PCR bias, the TCR library protocol tagged individual cDNA molecules with unique molecular identifiers. Sequencing covered both TCR alpha and beta chains, and within each sample the abundances of alpha and beta sequences were tightly co-correlated. As for the original processing: V gene, J gene and CDR3 annotation of TCR sequences was performed with Decombinator V4. Expanded TCRs were defined as changing significantly between any two time points under a Poisson model with p below 0.0001. TCR abundances were normalised to the total number of TCRs sequenced per sample and expressed as counts per million. TRAV1-2 paired with TRAJ12, TRAJ20 or TRAJ33 defined MAIT TCRs, while TRAV10 paired with TRAJ18 defined iNKT TCRs. VDJdb, accessed 1 November 2021, was searched for CMV, EBV and SARS-CoV-2 annotated TCRs, excluding TCRs annotated for multiple antigens. The raw public data were reprocessed by TCRdb itself: fastp quality trimming at Q25, MiXCR clonotype calling, in-frame beta chains only. Each entry is one CDR3 protein sequence, shown with its most common DNA and genes. V and J calls and clone size were set by TCRdb, not the authors. Recorded for this sample are around 83,000 distinct CDR3 sequences; 10% of them occurred a single time. The ten top clones hold just over 8% of the sample.

What the work shows at the level of the full study, not this receptor alone: VDJdb matching was skewed toward anti-spike CD8 responses and likely underestimated virus-specific expansions, missing private and CD4 specificities.

The study was a case-control design nested within a healthcare worker cohort in London, UK, with weekly nasopharyngeal swab PCR tests and blood sampling. Healthcare workers were enrolled in the week of the UK lockdown, from 23 to 31 March 2020, and were followed every week for up to roughly 15 weeks. The source material was whole blood, sampled at baseline. This chain joins TRBV12-3 or TRBV12-4 to TRBJ2-1; the D match is possibly TRBD1 or TRBD2, with 5 bases aligned in each. The sequence was collected from an adult who was a healthcare worker with PCR-confirmed SARS-CoV-2 infection or an uninfected control (not recorded which). DNA sequence: TGTGCCAGCAGTTCCTGGGACGAGCAGTTCTTC. The encoded protein is CASSSWDEQFF.